What follows are 6 T cell receptor beta chains derived from one specimen sequenced in a study of blood T cell repertoires in COVID-19. The assay was immunoSEQ multiplex PCR, and TCRdb's table has in-frame clones only and misses some. Among 250,000 to 300,000 clones listed, about 90% were seen once. Input material: peripheral blood. These receptors were obtained from a woman in her 30s with COVID-19, enrolled during active disease.

This clone came up a few times. V is TRBV7-9 and J is TRBJ2-7; 8 nucleotides line up with TRBD1. Germline lookup yields CDR1 SEHNR and CDR2 FQNEAQ (reference sequence). V lost 5 bases and J lost 11; bases outside the gene matches: 17. CDR3 length: 15 amino acids. The CDR3 sequence: CASSPGTGQATVKYF. CDR3 coding DNA: TGTGCCAGCAGCCCCGGAACGGGACAGGCTACGGTAAAGTACTTC.

This clone has only a few counts. The rearrangement links TRBV9 to TRBJ1-2, with TRBD1 matching over 8 bases. With V trimmed by 3 bases and J by 8 bases, 9 bases remained unmatched. The CDR3 totals 14 residues. Per germline, CDR1 SGDLS and CDR2 YYNGEE. CDR3 amino acids: CASSAAQGARGYTF. The CDR3 DNA sequence: TGTGCCAGCAGCGCCGCTCAGGGGGCGCGAGGCTACACCTTC.

A word on this clone: This sample also contains other DNA sequences that code for the same CDR3. This chain joins TRBV5-1 and TRBJ1-2; D is perhaps TRBD1 (6 bases). The V end was cut by 0 bases, the J end by 6 bases, with 9 bases between. Germline CDR1 and CDR2: SGHRS and YFSETQ. The CDR3 covers 13 residues. CDR3 protein: CASSLVSGDGYTF. CDR3 bases: TGCGCCAGCAGCTTGGTATCAGGGGATGGCTACACCTTC. The entire variable domain, with the rest obtained from reference TRBV5-1 and TRBJ1-2, is as follows: KAGVTQTPRYLIKTRGQQVTLSCSPISGHRSVSWYQQTPGQGLQFLFEYFSETQRNKGNFPGRFSGRQFSNSRSEMNVSTLELGDSALYLCASSLVSGDGYTFGSGTRLTVV.

About this clone itself: This is likely a read error, given that the CDR3 carries no conserved phenylalanine or tryptophan at its end. No DNA is shown, since the ends of the CDR3 on it are uncertain; the CDR3 is the one TCRdb lists. The chain links TRBV2 to TRBJ1-4; the table gives TRBD1 as D, unverified against the DNA. Per germline, CDR1 SNHLY and CDR2 FYNNEI. The CDR3 extends over 8 residues, inclusive of both ends. The CDR3 is CASSTQGP.

The table lists this clone with a count of one. CDR3 coding DNA: TGTGCCAGTAGTCTCACAGGGTCAACTAATGAAAAACTGTTTTTT. Encoded protein: CASSLTGSTNEKLFF. The chain employs TRBV19 and TRBJ1-4, with D tentatively TRBD1 (6 bases). V was clipped by 5 bases and J by 0 bases, with 10 bases between them. The CDR3 extends over 15 amino acids. Germline CDR1 reads LNHDA; CDR2 reads SQIVND (reference sequence).

The chain combines TRBV7-7 with TRBJ2-5, with 7 bases matching TRBD2. The CDR3 covers 16 residues. The germline V gene has CDR1 SSHAT and CDR2 FNYEAQ (reference sequence). V lost 2 bases to trimming and J lost 5 bases; unmatched junction nucleotides: 11. CDR3 bases: TGTGCCAGCAGCTTATTGCCCGGACTAGTGGGGGAGACCCAGTACTTC. It yields the protein CASSLLPGLVGETQYF.